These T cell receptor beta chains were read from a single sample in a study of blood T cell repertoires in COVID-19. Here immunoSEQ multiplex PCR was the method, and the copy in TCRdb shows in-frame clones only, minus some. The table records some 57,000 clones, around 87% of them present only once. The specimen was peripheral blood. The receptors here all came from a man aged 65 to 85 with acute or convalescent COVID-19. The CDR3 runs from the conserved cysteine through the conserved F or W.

CASSSRTSGNTGELFF	TRBJ2-2	TRBV5-1
CASSRTSVSNTGELFF	TRBJ2-2	TRBV3-1/TRBV3-2
CASSEPAGVSDTQYF	TRBJ2-3	TRBV6-1
CASRNRGGIAGNTIYF	TRBJ1-3	TRBV28
CASSQDQSFRDNEQFF	TRBJ2-1	TRBV3-1/TRBV3-2
CASSLALAGDTGELFF	TRBJ2-2	TRBV5-4
CASRIQRIPTGELFF	TRBJ2-2	TRBV27
CSASSGGEKLFF	TRBJ1-4	TRBV20-1
CASSLQGISEAFF	TRBJ1-1	TRBV5-4
CASSPRTGRNQPQHF	TRBJ1-5	TRBV28
CASRAGTLTTGELFF	TRBJ2-2	TRBV5-1
CASNSLSGNTIYF	TRBJ1-3	TRBV7-9
CASSFITGLGQETQYF	TRBJ2-5	TRBV7-9
CASSLVGAGTGELFF	TRBJ2-2	TRBV5-4
CASRQGNYGYTF	TRBJ1-2	TRBV19
CASSQFGEKLFF	TRBJ1-4	TRBV3-1/TRBV3-2
CASRKTGDGGYTF	TRBJ1-2	TRBV7-2
CASSYSSLGSGETQYF	TRBJ2-5	TRBV6-5
CASKDRGSYEQYF	TRBJ2-7	TRBV5-4
CASGLPTGTGTYNEQFF	TRBJ2-1	TRBV12-5
CASSYSTPGGGDTQYF	TRBJ2-3	TRBV6-6
CASSAYRGANTEAFF	TRBJ1-1	TRBV7-9
CASSETIGGQGPDTQYF	TRBJ2-3	TRBV6-1
CASSPKTGYQETQYF	TRBJ2-5	TRBV25-1
CAWSTRTGGVQFF	TRBJ2-1	TRBV30
CSGTGDPFDEQYF	TRBJ2-7	TRBV29-1
CASSMRDRGGQPQHF	TRBJ1-5	TRBV19
CASSQVAGYEKLFF	TRBJ1-4	TRBV3-1/TRBV3-2
CASGTGDGANVLTF	TRBJ2-6	TRBV9
CASSELDSKNTGELFF	TRBJ2-2	TRBV25-1
CATTPGLAGETQYF	TRBJ2-5	TRBV10-2
CASSLGRSAGAGETQYF	TRBJ2-5	TRBV7-2
CASSPSYEQYF	TRBJ2-7	TRBV5-1
CASSPSSNSPLHF	TRBJ1-6	TRBV12-3/TRBV12-4
CASSLRTGHQPQHF	TRBJ1-5	TRBV5-1
CASSLPGVGPPLHF	TRBJ1-6	TRBV11-2
CASRRLAGPVGDEQFF	TRBJ2-1	TRBV7-9
CATQRYPEVVETQYF	TRBJ2-5	TRBV27
CASSPGVGVTNYGYTF	TRBJ1-2	TRBV5-4
CANRDGLNYGYTF	TRBJ1-2	TRBV2
CASSQDTEETQYF	TRBJ2-5	TRBV3-1/TRBV3-2
CSAKLQETQYF	TRBJ2-5	TRBV20-1